The text below deals with one T cell receptor beta chain. No antigen is known for it. Base quality data are lacking; no much larger clone is found one base away. During library preparation, unique molecular identifiers were attached to individual cDNA molecules so that TCRs could be counted in a quantitative, reproducible way. Each blood RNA sample was used to sequence both TCR alpha and TCR beta chains. As for the original processing: A median of about 87,000 TCRs per sample was observed, with a range of about 20,000 to 750,000. The Decombinator software suite was used to annotate the V, J and CDR3 of the TCR reads. Every sample was subsampled to the same number of TCRs (28,000) for the PS versus PT1 abundance plots. Expanded TCRs were defined as absent before sensitization and observed at least eight times at the 2-week time point. TCRdb reprocessed the public reads (quality trimming at Q25 with fastp, clone calling with MiXCR) and kept in-frame beta chains. Rows matching on CDR3 protein sequence are summarized as one entry with the most common DNA and genes. TCRdb assigned the V and J calls; the authors' analysis was not used. This sample comprises approximately 2,600 distinct CDR3 sequences, 40% to 45% of them detected only once. The ten largest clones take up about a tenth of the sample.

This specimen's treatment or condition label, interpreted: therapeutic diphenylcyclopropenone sensitization with weekly scalp DPC. At every patch-test visit, the blood draw took place before the patch test was put on. To be eligible, patients had to be aged 18 to 70, diagnosed with alopecia and judged suitable for DPC therapy, while pregnant patients were excluded. Total RNA was extracted from unfractionated whole blood that had been collected in Tempus Blood RNA tubes. CDR3 length: 11 amino acids, cysteine to phenylalanine. Left in the record is the CDR3 DNA by itself, 33 bases read in frame from the first base. Trimming at the junction amounts to 6 bases on V and 1 base on J, and the germline ends lie 6 bases apart. CDR1 and CDR2 were assigned from the germline V gene as SQVTM and ANQGSEA. The sample comes from a study of human T cells and chemical hapten exposure (dated by TCRdb to about 2021). General notes on the study: For sensitization, 2% DPC in acetone was applied to a roughly 2 cm by roughly 2 cm area of upper inner arm skin. In alopecia patients, the study followed how the peripheral blood TCR repertoire changed in vivo over primary and secondary sensitization to diphenylcyclopropenone (DPC), a hapten. Blood was sampled from patients pre-sensitization (week 0) and at 2, 6 and about 24 weeks after DPC sensitization. Patients additionally received weekly therapeutic DPC doses to the scalp throughout the roughly 25-week study period. About 30 alopecia patients provided blood for TCR sequencing at one to four time points (pre-sensitization, 2, 6 and 24 weeks). Most of the patients in the cohort were female, and the cohort covered alopecia areata with under or over 50% scalp involvement, alopecia totalis and alopecia universalis. Patch testing was performed on the upper back with Finn chambers containing 0.01% DPC, and the patch tests were scored after 6 days according to International Contact Dermatitis Research Group standards. Libraries were pooled for sequencing, and per-sample TCR yields varied mainly because of small differences in library volumes within the pool.

The study at large found these results: Because all patients had alopecia, a presumed autoimmune disease, the immune response of the patients might differ from that of healthy individuals. Compared with pre-sensitization or healthy control sets, expanded TCRs formed significantly more large CDR3 similarity clusters, which is consistent with antigen-driven responses. After repeated subsampling, changes were observed in the strength of the expansion versus patch-test correlation and in the threshold at which the correlation became significant. The number of TCRs above 1 in 1000 frequency did not change with DPC sensitization; there was no evidence of global repertoire structure alterations. The number of PT1 expanded TCRs positively correlated with patch test score, significant at thresholds 8, 16 and 32 but not 4.

Recombination joined TRBV29-1 with TRBJ1-1; no D segment can be confidently identified. The source was whole blood, collected before DPC sensitization or 2, 6, or about 24 weeks after (not recorded which). The origin of this receptor is an adult with alopecia areata. Some clones in this sample may be carry-over from other donors' samples. This table probably holds off-target reads from a library built for another chain. The CDR3 is CSVEGNTEAFF. The DNA reads as follows: TGCAGCGTGGAGGGGAACACTGAAGCTTTCTTT.